One sample yielded the 20 T cell receptor beta chains listed below, sequenced in a study of cytomegalovirus exposure and HLA in healthy donors. Primers for the PCR totalled 60 Vbeta and 13 Jbeta. TCRdb's table, derived via immunoSEQ multiplex PCR, lists solely in-frame clones and lacks some. The sample has some 100,000 clones; roughly four fifths are singletons. The sequenced material came from PBMCs. The source is a man in his fifties or sixties in good health and CMV-seropositive.

This clone occurred a few times. This chain links TRBV7-2 with TRBJ1-2; D is unclear. From germline, CDR1 is SGHTA and CDR2 FQGNSA. V lost 7 bases to trimming and J lost 7 bases, with 16 bases between them. The CDR3 extends over 13 amino acids. The CDR3 DNA is TGTGCCAGCACCCTACTCCGGGATCGTGGCTACACCTTC. This encodes CASTLLRDRGYTF.

This chain uses TRBV10-3 with TRBJ2-5; TRBD2 aligns across 13 bases. The CDR3 covers 15 residues. The J segment lost 5 bases and the V segment lost 6 bases, leaving 6 bases of the junction unmatched. CDR1 is ENHRY, CDR2 SYGVKD, per germline. The CDR3 here is CAIRTSGRAGETQYF. In nucleotides, the CDR3 is TGTGCCATCAGAACTAGCGGGAGGGCGGGTGAGACCCAGTACTTC.

V is TRBV29-1 and J is TRBJ2-7; D not certain. Trimming removed 3 bases from V and 6 bases from J, with 12 bases in between. The CDR3 covers 12 residues. CDR1 is SQVTM, CDR2 ANQGSEA, per germline. This CDR3 reads CSVEIRVGEQYF. In DNA form, the CDR3 reads TGCAGCGTTGAGATCCGGGTTGGCGAGCAGTACTTC.

The rearrangement links TRBV10-2 to TRBJ2-7, with D possibly TRBD1 on 6 matching bases. The CDR3 spans 14 residues. CDR1 is WSHSY and CDR2 is SAAADI in the germline V gene. Trimming shortened V by 7 bases and J by 2 bases, and 15 bases separated the two germline ends. CDR3 protein: CASTSQGMAYEQYF. The CDR3 nucleotides are TGCGCCAGCACATCTCAGGGGATGGCCTACGAGCAGTACTTC.

This clone was detected only once. J is TRBJ2-3 and V is TRBV27; 12 bases line up with TRBD2. Germline V gives CDR1 MNHEY, CDR2 SMNVEV (reference sequence). V lost 6 bases to trimming and J lost 2 bases; unmatched junction nucleotides: 6. The CDR3 length is 16 residues. CDR3: CASRWTSGVYTDTQYF. The CDR3 nucleotides are TGTGCCAGCAGATGGACTAGCGGGGTATACACAGATACGCAGTATTTT.

The DNA for the CDR3 is TGTGCCAGCCCTAGGGGCTACGAGCAGTACTTC. Protein: CASPRGYEQYF. This rearrangement joins TRBV19 to TRBJ2-5; D is perhaps TRBD1 (5 bases). The J call may be mistaken, given a closer DNA end match to TRBJ2-7. In germline, CDR1 is LNHDA, CDR2 SQIVND (reference sequence). The CDR3 sequence is 11 residues long.

CDR3 nucleotide sequence: TGTGCCAGCAGGATGACAGAGAATAGCAATCAGCCCCAGCATTTT. As protein: CASRMTENSNQPQHF. This chain connects TRBV2 to TRBJ1-5; tentative D call: TRBD1 (5 bases). There are 15 residues in the CDR3. Looked up from germline, CDR1 is SNHLY and CDR2 is FYNNEI. The V end was cut by 6 bases, the J end by 0 bases, with 12 bases between.

V usage is TRBV18 and J usage is TRBJ2-5; TRBD1 agrees at 7 bases. J was trimmed by 5 bases and V by 0 bases; bases with no gene match: 6. The CDR3 is made up of 15 amino acids. Germline CDR1 and CDR2: KGHSH and LQKENI. In DNA, the CDR3 is TGTGCCAGCTCACCACCGAGGACAGGTGGGGAGACCCAGTACTTC. Amino acids: CASSPPRTGGETQYF.

The chain is built from TRBV7-9 and TRBJ2-7, with 8 positions matching TRBD1. This CDR3 spans 14 amino acids. Germline-derived CDR1 and CDR2 are SEHNR and FQNEAQ (reference sequence). Trimming removed 1 base from V and 6 bases from J; junction bases left unmatched: 5. As DNA, the CDR3 is TGTGCCAGCAGCTTAGATGGCAGGGGGCGCGAGCAGTACTTC. Translation: CASSLDGRGREQYF.

The rearrangement links TRBV5-1 to TRBJ2-2, with 9 positions matching TRBD1. The CDR3 runs to 13 residues. The germline V gene encodes CDR1 SGHRS and CDR2 YFSETQ. J gave up 6 bases and V 7 bases, and 4 bases lay outside the gene matches. The CDR3: CASGTGRAGELFF. The DNA for the CDR3 is TGCGCCAGCGGGACAGGGAGGGCCGGGGAGCTGTTTTTT.

The CDR3 coding sequence is TGTGCCAGCAGCTCCCCTACCGGGGAGCTGTTTTTT. Its protein is CASSSPTGELFF. This chain links TRBV7-9 with TRBJ2-2, with D unclear. V was pared by 4 bases and J by 5 bases, with 5 bases between. Germline V gene data show CDR1 as SEHNR and CDR2 as FQNEAQ (reference sequence). The CDR3 consists of 12 residues. Drawing the rest from reference TRBV7-9 and TRBJ2-2, the complete variable domain is DTGVSQNPRHKITKRGQNVTFRCDPISEHNRLYWYRQTLGQGPEFLTYFQNEAQLEKSRLLSDRFSAERPKGSFSTLEIQRTEQGDSAMYLCASSSPTGELFFGEGSRLTVL.

V and J are TRBV4-1 and TRBJ1-5, with 7 bases lining up with TRBD1. CDR1 is MGHRA, CDR2 YSYEKL, per germline. Losses at the gene ends were 0 bases for V and 5 bases for J; bases not matched to a gene: 7. The CDR3 is made up of 16 amino acids. The chain's CDR3 is CASSQDNGRGDQPQHF. In DNA form, the CDR3 reads TGCGCCAGCAGCCAAGATAATGGCAGGGGGGATCAGCCCCAGCATTTT.

The genes are TRBV9 and TRBJ2-7; 10 nucleotides match TRBD1. The CDR3 contains 14 residues. The V and J ends lost 7 bases and 2 bases, in that order; junction bases with no gene match: 6. Germline assignment: CDR1 SGDLS and CDR2 YYNGEE. DNA of the CDR3: TGTGCCAGCCAGACTGGACAGGGGGCCTACGAGCAGTACTTC. It specifies CASQTGQGAYEQYF.

The chain is built from TRBV27 and TRBJ2-5; D is unresolved. The V gene lost 5 bases and the J gene lost 2 bases, with 9 bases spanning the gap. The germline V gene has CDR1 MNHEY and CDR2 SMNVEV (reference sequence). The CDR3 consists of 13 residues. CDR3 sequence: CASSTTSQETQYF. For the CDR3, the DNA is TGTGCCAGCAGTACGACAAGTCAAGAGACCCAGTACTTC.

This clone showed up just once. This rearrangement joins TRBV6-1 to TRBJ2-1, with 7 nucleotides matching TRBD2. The CDR3 is 14 amino acids. Germline V gives CDR1 MNHNS, CDR2 SASEGT. With V trimmed by 5 bases and J by 0 bases, 1 base remained unmatched. Here the CDR3 DNA reads TGTGCCAGCAGTCGGGACTACTCCTACAATGAGCAGTTCTTC. This gives the protein CASSRDYSYNEQFF.

CDR3 DNA sequence: TGTGCCAGCAGTCTATCACCGGACAGGGACGGGGGCTACACCTTC. It is translated as CASSLSPDRDGGYTF. This chain uses TRBV6-6 with TRBJ1-2, with 8 nucleotides matching TRBD1. The ends lost 5 bases at V and 8 bases at J; junction bases unmatched: 13. The CDR3 contains 15 residues. The germline V gene has CDR1 MNHNY and CDR2 SVGAGI (reference sequence).

J is TRBJ2-4 and V is TRBV2; D gene uncertain. The CDR3 spans 14 residues. The V gene lost 1 base and the J gene lost 0 bases, with 4 bases spanning the gap. CDR1 is SNHLY, CDR2 FYNNEI, per germline. CDR3 DNA: TGTGCCAGCAGTGAAGTTATAGCCAAAAACATTCAGTACTTC. It specifies CASSEVIAKNIQYF. Supplemented by reference TRBV2 and TRBJ2-4, the full variable domain reads EPEVTQTPSHQVTQMGQEVILRCVPISNHLYFYWYRQILGQKVEFLVSFYNNEISEKSEIFDDQFSVERPDGSNFTLKIRSTKLEDSAMYFCASSEVIAKNIQYFGAGTRLSVL.

This CDR3 is CASSVAGGGRGEQFF. CDR3 nucleotides: TGTGCCAGCAGCGTAGCCGGGGGGGGCCGGGGTGAGCAGTTCTTC. The chain couples TRBV9 to TRBJ2-1; 8 nucleotides agree with TRBD2. Trimming at V came to 0 bases and at J to 9 bases, leaving 8 bases not matched to a gene. This CDR3 spans 15 amino acids. Germline V gene sequence: CDR1 SGDLS, CDR2 YYNGEE. Combining the CDR3 with reference TRBV9 and TRBJ2-1 gives the whole variable domain DSGVTQTPKHLITATGQRVTLRCSPRSGDLSVYWYQQSLDQGLQFLIQYYNGEERAKGNILERFSAQQFPDLHSELNLSSLELGDSALYFCASSVAGGGRGEQFFGPGTRLTVL.

The chain links TRBV25-1 to TRBJ2-6; weak D call: TRBD2 (5 bases). CDR1 and CDR2 from the germline V gene are MGHDK and SYGVNS. V was trimmed by 5 bases and J by 2 bases, leaving 7 bases between them. CDR3 length: 14 residues. CDR3 sequence (DNA): TGTGCCAGCAGTTCCGGGGCTGGGGCCAACGTCCTGACTTTC. As protein: CASSSGAGANVLTF.

This clone was counted between two and nine times. The chain employs TRBV7-2 and TRBJ2-3, with TRBD2 matching over 9 bases. Germline values: CDR1 SGHTA, CDR2 FQGNSA. V lost 5 bases and J lost 2; bases outside the gene matches: 5. This CDR3 has 15 amino acids. The CDR3 protein is CASSLTSGTTDTQYF. DNA of the CDR3: TGTGCCAGCAGCCTGACTAGCGGAACCACAGATACGCAGTATTTT.